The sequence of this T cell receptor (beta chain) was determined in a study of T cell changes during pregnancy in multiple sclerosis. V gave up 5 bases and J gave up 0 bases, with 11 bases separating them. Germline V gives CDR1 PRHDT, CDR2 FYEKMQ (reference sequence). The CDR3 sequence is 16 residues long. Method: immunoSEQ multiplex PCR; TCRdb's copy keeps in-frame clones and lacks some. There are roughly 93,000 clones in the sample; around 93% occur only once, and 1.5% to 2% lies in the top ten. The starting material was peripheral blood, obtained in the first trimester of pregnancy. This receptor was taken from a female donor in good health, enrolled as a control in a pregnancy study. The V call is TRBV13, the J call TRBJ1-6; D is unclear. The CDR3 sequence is CASSRISSSYNSPLHF. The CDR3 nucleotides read TGTGCCAGCAGCCGAATTAGTAGCTCCTATAATTCACCCCTCCACTTT. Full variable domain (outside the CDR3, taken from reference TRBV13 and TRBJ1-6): AAGVIQSPRHLIKEKRETATLKCYPIPRHDTVYWYQQGPGQDPQFLISFYEKMQSDKGSIPDRFSAQQFSDYHSELNMSSLELGDSALYFCASSRISSSYNSPLHFGNGTRLTVT.